The source of this T cell receptor beta chain is a study of T cells expressing NK-cell markers. Study-level information: Repertoires of TCR beta were obtained from T cells sorted as CD3+CD56+NKG2C+, CD3+CD56+NKG2C- and CD3+CD56-NKG2C+. Study-level findings and limits: A few donors' CD3+CD56-NKG2C+ cells were dominated by the same clonotypes.

CDR3 length: 15 residues. The germline gives CDR1 MGHRA, CDR2 YSYEKL. Comments on this clonotype: Its matching antigen is unknown.

Using the 5' RACE reads, TCRdb records one entry per CDR3 protein without DNA. This sample's clone table lists around 21,000 distinct CDR3 sequences. The chain joins TRBV4-1 to TRBJ1-1. The clonotype comes from a man aged 18 to 69 in good health. The sequenced sample consisted of blood T cells: a sorted CD56 or NKG2C T cell subset, CD4+ or CD8+ T cells, or bulk PBMC T cells (not recorded which). This CDR3 is CASSQDRRGYTEAFF.